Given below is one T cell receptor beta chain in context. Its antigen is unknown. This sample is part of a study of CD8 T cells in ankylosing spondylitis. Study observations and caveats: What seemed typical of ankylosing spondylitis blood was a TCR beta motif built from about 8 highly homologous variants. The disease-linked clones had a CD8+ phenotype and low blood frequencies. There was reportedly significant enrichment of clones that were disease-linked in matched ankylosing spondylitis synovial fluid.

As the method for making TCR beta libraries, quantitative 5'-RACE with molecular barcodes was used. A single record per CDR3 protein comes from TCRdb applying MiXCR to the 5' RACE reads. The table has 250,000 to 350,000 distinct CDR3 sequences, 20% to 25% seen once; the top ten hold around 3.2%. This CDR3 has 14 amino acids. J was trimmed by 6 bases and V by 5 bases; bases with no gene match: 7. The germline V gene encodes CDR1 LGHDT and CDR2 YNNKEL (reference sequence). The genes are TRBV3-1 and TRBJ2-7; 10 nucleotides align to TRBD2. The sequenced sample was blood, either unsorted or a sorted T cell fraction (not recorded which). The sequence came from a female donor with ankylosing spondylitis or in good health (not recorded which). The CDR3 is CASSVGLARTEQYF. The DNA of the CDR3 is TGTGCCAGCAGCGTGGGACTAGCGCGGACCGAGCAGTACTTC.